A selection of T cell receptor beta chains follows, all from one sample in a study of cytomegalovirus exposure and HLA in healthy donors. Here immunoSEQ multiplex PCR was the method, and the copy in TCRdb shows in-frame clones only, minus some. The data show 200,000 or so clones, 75% to 90% seen once. The sample consisted of PBMCs. The source of these receptors is a woman aged 18-30 years in good health and CMV-seronegative. CDR3s include the opening cysteine and the closing phenylalanine or tryptophan. Each record gives: clone size, V gene, J gene, D gene, CDR3 DNA, CDR3 protein. The D gene is left open where the match is weak. Size is omitted from some rows. Given values are once, few, many or a class for expanded clones.

NA	TRBV2	TRBJ1-1	TRBD1	TGTGCCAGCAATCTACAGGGGATGGTTATGAACACTGAAGCTTTCTTT	CASNLQGMVMNTEAFF
NA	TRBV27	TRBJ2-3	TRBD2	TGTGCCAGCACCGAACGACGGGCTAGCGGGAAGGATACGCAGTATTTT	CASTERRASGKDTQYF
NA	TRBV7-3	TRBJ2-3	TRBD2	TGTGCCAGCAGCCTCACAACTAGCGGGGGGAGCACAGATACGCAGTATTTT	CASSLTTSGGSTDTQYF
NA	TRBV10-3	TRBJ2-1	TRBD2	TGTGCCATCAGACCTTCTCCCCGTACTAGCGGGGGCTCCTACAATGAGCAGTTCTTC	CAIRPSPRTSGGSYNEQFF
NA	TRBV28	TRBJ2-7	TRBD2	TGTGCCAGCAGTCTCGGGACTAGTATTTCGCAGTACTTC	CASSLGTSISQYF
once	TRBV25-1	TRBJ1-2	NA	TGTGCCAGCAGTGAATCCCCGACAGGCCCGCTGGGCTACACCTTC	CASSESPTGPLGYTF
NA	TRBV6-5	TRBJ2-5	NA	TGTGCCAGCAGTAGACAGGAACAAGAGACCCAGTACTTC	CASSRQEQETQYF
NA	TRBV5-4	TRBJ2-7	NA	TGTGCCAGCAGCTTGGTTACAGGGAACCCGGGGGCCTACGAGCAGTACTTC	CASSLVTGNPGAYEQYF
NA	TRBV6-6	TRBJ2-7	TRBD1	TGTGCCAGCAGTTACTATCTGGACAGGGGTCCTTACGAGCAGTACTTC	CASSYYLDRGPYEQYF
once	TRBV5-1	TRBJ2-7	TRBD1	TGCGCCAGCAGCTTGGAAAGGACAGGGATATCCTACGAGCAGTACTTC	CASSLERTGISYEQYF
NA	TRBV4-1	TRBJ2-7	TRBD1	TGCGCCAGCAGCCGCGGGACAGGGAGCGGAAACTTCTACGAGCAGTACTTC	CASSRGTGSGNFYEQYF
NA	TRBV7-8	TRBJ2-4	NA	TGTGCCAGCAGCTATTCCTCCGGAACACAAAACATTCAGTACTTC	CASSYSSGTQNIQYF
NA	TRBV2	TRBJ2-3	TRBD2	TGTGCCAGCATTAGGATTTCTAGCGGGGGGCGTCGCACAGATACGCAGTATTTT	CASIRISSGGRRTDTQYF
few	TRBV28	TRBJ1-5	NA	TGTGCCAGCAGTGAAAGGGGAGCCGGGGACAATCAGCCCCAGCATTTT	CASSERGAGDNQPQHF
NA	TRBV9	TRBJ1-3	NA	TGTGCCAGCAGCGTGGATCCGGGGAGAGGGGACACCATATATTTT	CASSVDPGRGDTIYF